This T cell receptor beta chain was recorded in a study of T cell repertoires in cytomegalovirus infection. Study-wide context: CMV infection and matching HLA type were both indicated by public TCR beta signatures.

Points from the study as a whole: Summed frequency of public TCR beta families distinguished CMV carriers with the relevant HLA. The ex vivo response showed dominance by HLA-C-restricted CMV-specific TCR beta clonotypes.

Germline values: CDR1 LNHDA, CDR2 SQIVND (reference sequence). V was shortened by 4 bases and J by 4 bases, with 19 bases between the two germline ends. This CDR3 has 16 residues. This clonotype has a handful of counts. Its antigen remains unknown. TCRdb re-derived calls from the reads in MiXCR, one entry per CDR3 protein. The sample carries some 100,000 distinct CDR3 sequences, around 31% recorded once. The chain couples TRBV19 to TRBJ1-1; D not certain. The sample here was CD8+ T cells from cultured PBMCs, taken from culture after CMV antigen stimulation. This sequence was found in a human donor in good health (CMV status not recorded). Some clones in this sample may be carry-over from other donors' samples. Here the CDR3 reads CASSNPDITGPTEAFF. The CDR3 DNA is TGTGCCAGTAGTAACCCCGACATCACCGGACCCACTGAAGCTTTCTTT. The full variable domain, its missing parts supplied by reference TRBV19 and TRBJ1-1, is DGGITQSPKYLFRKEGQNVTLSCEQNLNHDAMYWYRQDPGQGLRLIYYSQIVNDFQKGDIAEGYSVSREKKESFPLTVTSAQKNPTAFYLCASSNPDITGPTEAFFGQGTRLTVV.